This T cell receptor beta chain was sequenced in a study of CD8 T cells in Susac syndrome. Random-hexamer reverse transcription was applied to about 0.45 to 1 ug RNA. Coverage of TCR beta CDR3 amplification by immunoSEQ multiplex PCR extended to 54 Vbeta and 13 Jbeta. TCRdb re-called the immunoSEQ multiplex PCR reads through MiXCR, storing one row per CDR3 protein. Among some 260,000 distinct CDR3 sequences, roughly 84% were seen once, and the ten largest hold over 0.1%. Trimming took 0 bases from V and 4 from J; bases not matched to a gene: 5. The CDR3 runs 15 residues. Germline V gives CDR1 SGDLS, CDR2 YYNGEE.

The clonotype was recovered from a human donor with multiple sclerosis. The chain joins TRBV9 to TRBJ2-3; 7 bases match TRBD2. Sample: CD8+ T cells from PBMCs. Written as DNA, the CDR3 is TGTGCCAGCAGCGTAGGCAGGCGGGAGCCAGATACGCAGTATTTT. It is translated as CASSVGRREPDTQYF.